These 26 T cell receptor beta chains were sequenced from one sample in a study of cytomegalovirus exposure and HLA in healthy donors. With 60 Vbeta and 13 Jbeta primers, the PCR was carried out. Sequencing was performed with immunoSEQ multiplex PCR; in TCRdb, only in-frame clones are kept and a portion is missing. In the table there are 150,000 to 200,000 clones, over 75% of which are singletons. The sample consisted of PBMCs. The receptors here all came from a woman between 18 and 30 years old in good health and CMV-seronegative.

The chain links TRBV11-2 to TRBJ1-1; the match to TRBD1 covers 7 bases. Germline lookup yields CDR1 SGHAT and CDR2 FQNNGV. This CDR3 region has 14 residues. V was clipped by 5 bases and J by 0 bases; unmatched bases: 3. The CDR3 here is CASSQGQLNTEAFF. The DNA of the CDR3 is TGTGCCAGCAGCCAGGGACAGTTGAACACTGAAGCTTTCTTT.

On this clone: Other DNA sequences from this sample encode an identical CDR3 as well. This rearrangement joins TRBV5-1 to TRBJ2-7; TRBD1 agrees at 8 bases. CDR1 and CDR2 (germline): SGHRS, YFSETQ. This CDR3 comprises 14 residues. The ends lost 6 bases at V and 1 base at J; junction bases unmatched: 6. CDR3 residues: CASNPGQGSYEQYF. The CDR3 DNA is TGCGCCAGCAACCCAGGACAGGGTTCCTACGAGCAGTACTTC.

J is TRBJ1-5 and V is TRBV6-6; D might be TRBD1 (6 bases). The CDR3 has 14 residues. In germline, CDR1 is MNHNY, CDR2 SVGAGI (reference sequence). Trimming took 4 bases from V and 4 from J, leaving 11 bases between them. The CDR3 reads CASSLMGQNQPQHF. Here the CDR3 DNA reads TGTGCCAGCAGTTTAATGGGACAAAATCAGCCCCAGCATTTT.

Concerning this clone: This sample includes further DNA sequences coding for the same CDR3. The chain combines TRBV28 with TRBJ2-5, with 8 bases that match TRBD1. V was pared by 4 bases and J by 5 bases, with 6 bases of the junction left unmatched. The germline V gene encodes CDR1 MDHEN and CDR2 SYDVKM. The CDR3 loop spans 14 amino acids. Here the CDR3 reads CASSSPGQGETQYF. As DNA, the CDR3 is TGTGCCAGCAGTTCCCCCGGACAGGGTGAGACCCAGTACTTC.

The chain carries TRBV2 and TRBJ2-7; TRBD1 matches 10 bases. Germline V gives CDR1 SNHLY, CDR2 FYNNEI. With 6 bases clipped from V and 5 bases from J, the junction kept 10 bases outside the gene matches. This CDR3 spans 15 amino acids. In nucleotides, the CDR3 is TGTGCCAGCAGCTCACCGGGACAGGGGTCAGACGAGCAGTACTTC. Amino acids: CASSSPGQGSDEQYF.

In its sample, this clone was seen once. This sequence joins TRBV7-9 and TRBJ1-2; 8 bases match TRBD1. The length of the CDR3 is 12 residues. The V and J ends lost 5 bases and 8 bases, in that order; junction bases with no gene match: 4. CDR1 is SEHNR and CDR2 is FQNEAQ in the germline V gene (reference sequence). CDR3: CASSPTGVGYTF. CDR3 sequence (DNA): TGTGCCAGCAGCCCGACAGGGGTCGGCTACACCTTC.

The chain is built from TRBV19 and TRBJ1-5; D is unclear. CDR3 size: 15 residues. Germline CDR1 is LNHDA and CDR2 is SQIVND (reference sequence). The V end was cut by 2 bases, the J end by 0 bases, with 8 bases between. The CDR3 here is CASSINVGSNQPQHF. The DNA for the CDR3 is TGTGCCAGTAGTATAAATGTCGGTAGCAATCAGCCCCAGCATTTT. Together with reference TRBV19 and TRBJ1-5, the CDR3 gives the full variable domain: DGGITQSPKYLFRKEGQNVTLSCEQNLNHDAMYWYRQDPGQGLRLIYYSQIVNDFQKGDIAEGYSVSREKKESFPLTVTSAQKNPTAFYLCASSINVGSNQPQHFGDGTRLSIL.

Notes on this clone: A read error may account for a junction end that differs from germline. This chain joins TRBV7-9 and TRBJ1-2, with D uncertain. CDR3 size: 12 residues. The germline gives CDR1 SEHNR, CDR2 FQNEAQ (reference sequence). CDR3 bases: TGTTCCAGCAGCCGAGAGGTCGATGGCTACACCTTC. Its translation is CSSSREVDGYTF. Full variable domain (remainder filled in from reference TRBV7-9 and TRBJ1-2): DTGVSQNPRHKITKRGQNVTFRCDPISEHNRLYWYRQTLGQGPEFLTYFQNEAQLEKSRLLSDRFSAERPKGSFSTLEIQRTEQGDSAMYLCSSSREVDGYTFGSGTRLTVV.

The chain has TRBV29-1 and TRBJ1-5; a possible D gene is TRBD1 (5 bases). The CDR3 covers 13 residues. Deletions cut 6 bases from V and 2 bases from J, with 11 bases between. From germline, CDR1 is SQVTM and CDR2 ANQGSEA. The CDR3 DNA sequence: TGCAGCGTAGGCAGGGATCGCAATCAGCCCCAGCATTTT. Translated: CSVGRDRNQPQHF.

This sequence joins TRBV7-3 and TRBJ2-7; TRBD1 aligns across 9 bases. Germline V gene lookup returns CDR1 SGHTA and CDR2 FQGTGA. V gave up 2 bases and J gave up 1 base; unmatched junction bases: 6. The length of the CDR3 is 16 residues. The CDR3 sequence is CASSLGPDRGSYEQYF. In nucleotides, the CDR3 is TGTGCCAGCAGCTTAGGCCCGGACAGGGGATCCTACGAGCAGTACTTC.

J is TRBJ1-2 and V is TRBV5-1; no definite D call. CDR3 length: 14 residues. Germline assignment: CDR1 SGHRS and CDR2 YFSETQ. Trimming took off 0 bases at V and 8 bases at J, with 14 bases between the two ends. Here the CDR3 DNA reads TGCGCCAGCAGCTTGGGAGCGCGGGCATACGGCTACACCTTC. It is translated as CASSLGARAYGYTF.

This chain links TRBV23-1 with TRBJ1-2, with D uncertain. TRBV23-1 is assigned to the ORF class and has an uncertain function. Trimming shortened V by 8 bases and J by 5 bases, and 3 bases separated the two germline ends. The CDR3 extends over 9 amino acids. CDR3 in DNA: TGCGCCAGCCCGTATGGCTACACCTTC. Translated: CASPYGYTF.

The rearrangement joins TRBV7-9 to TRBJ2-5; 14 positions match TRBD2. Germline CDR1 SEHNR, CDR2 FQNEAQ (reference sequence). This CDR3 is built from 17 residues. V trimming: 4 bases; J trimming: 5 bases; junction bases outside the gene matches: 9. The CDR3, as DNA: TGTGCCAGCAGCTCCGGGACTAGCGGGAGAGAAGTCGAGACCCAGTACTTC. Encoded protein: CASSSGTSGREVETQYF.

The sample holds one count of this clone. The chain carries TRBV5-1 and TRBJ1-4; no clear D. The V gene lost 4 bases and the J gene lost 4 bases, with 17 bases spanning the gap. Per germline, CDR1 SGHRS and CDR2 YFSETQ. The CDR3 extends over 16 amino acids. CDR3 sequence (DNA): TGCGCCAGCAGCCCCCTCCCGGGTATCGGTAATGAAAAACTGTTTTTT. Translation: CASSPLPGIGNEKLFF.

With respect to this clone: One junction end disagrees with the germline gene, perhaps due to a read error. This sample also contains other DNA sequences that code for the same CDR3. The rearrangement joins TRBV6-6 to TRBJ1-1, with D possibly being TRBD1 (6 bases). Germline V CDR1 and CDR2: MNHNY, SVGAGI (reference sequence). CDR3 length: 15 residues. CDR3 residues: CASTPNRVESTEAFF. In DNA form, the CDR3 reads TGTGCCAGCACCCCAAACAGGGTAGAATCCACTGAGGCTTTCTTT.

This chain uses TRBV29-1 with TRBJ1-1, with a possible D match to TRBD1 (6 bases). The CDR3 is 14 residues long. V was cut by 1 base and J by 1 base, with 10 bases left in between. Germline CDR1 reads SQVTM; CDR2 reads ANQGSEA. In DNA form, the CDR3 reads TGCAGCGTTGAAGTCCCAGGGGCGAACACTGAAGCTTTCTTT. It yields the protein CSVEVPGANTEAFF.

V is TRBV2 and J is TRBJ2-7; tentatively, D is TRBD2 (5 bases). CDR1 is SNHLY and CDR2 is FYNNEI in the germline V gene. This CDR3 is built from 13 residues. V lost 8 bases and J 4 bases, leaving 15 bases between the germline ends. The CDR3 here is CASGKLGQYEQYF. Here the CDR3 DNA reads TGTGCCAGCGGGAAACTAGGTCAGTACGAGCAGTACTTC.

V and J are TRBV6-6 and TRBJ1-1; the D gene is possibly TRBD1 (6 bases). The V and J ends lost 6 bases and 2 bases respectively, with 7 bases between them. Germline loops: CDR1 MNHNY, CDR2 SVGAGI (reference sequence). This CDR3 is built from 12 residues. CDR3 sequence: CASRQGNTEAFF. The CDR3 DNA reads TGTGCCAGCAGACAGGGCAACACTGAAGCTTTCTTT.

The chain carries TRBV4-1 and TRBJ1-2, with 7 bases fitting TRBD1. The CDR3 runs to 16 residues. Germline loops: CDR1 MGHRA, CDR2 YSYEKL. V shed 2 bases, J shed 4 bases, and the junction held 10 bases outside the gene matches. DNA for the CDR3: TGCGCCAGCAGCCAACCACGGGCGGGACAGACCTATGGCTACACCTTC. Its translation: CASSQPRAGQTYGYTF.

The V call is TRBV27, the J call TRBJ1-4; TRBD1 matches 7 bases. CDR1 is MNHEY, CDR2 SMNVEV, per germline (reference sequence). J lost 5 bases, V lost 7 bases, and 4 bases had no gene match. This CDR3 is 13 amino acids long. The CDR3, as DNA: TGTGCCAGCATGGACAGGATGAATGAAAAACTGTTTTTT. Its translation: CASMDRMNEKLFF.

The chain is built from TRBV30 and TRBJ1-1; a possible D gene is TRBD1 (5 bases). The CDR3 totals 18 residues. V was shortened by 1 base and J by 4 bases, with 25 bases between the two germline ends. CDR1 is GTSNPN, CDR2 SVGIG, per germline (reference sequence). The CDR3 DNA follows: TGTGCCTGGAGTGACCTAGGGGCAGAAGAAGATATGGGCACTGAAGCTTTCTTT. It is translated as CAWSDLGAEEDMGTEAFF.

This chain connects TRBV11-3 to TRBJ2-1; 9 nucleotides agree with TRBD2. The length of the CDR3 is 16 residues. Per germline, CDR1 SGHNT and CDR2 YENEEA. Trimming at V came to 5 bases and at J to 2 bases, leaving 7 bases not matched to a gene. In nucleotides, the CDR3 is TGTGCCAGCAGCCCAGAGGGCGGGAGGGCCTACAATGAGCAGTTCTTC. The encoded protein is CASSPEGGRAYNEQFF.

This chain joins TRBV2 and TRBJ1-4; D gene unclear. In germline, CDR1 is SNHLY, CDR2 FYNNEI. This CDR3 is 15 amino acids long. V lost 2 bases to trimming and J lost 0 bases, with 7 bases between them. For the CDR3, the DNA is TGTGCCAGCAGTGAATGGTCGGCAACTAATGAAAAACTGTTTTTT. Protein product: CASSEWSATNEKLFF.

The chain links TRBV5-4 to TRBJ2-7; no firm D call. This CDR3 has 17 amino acids. The germline gives CDR1 SGHNT, CDR2 YYREEE (reference sequence). Trimming pared 4 bases from V and 2 bases from J, leaving 22 bases between. CDR3: CASSPMVGPFATYEQYF. The CDR3 coding sequence is TGTGCCAGCAGCCCTATGGTGGGCCCCTTTGCAACCTACGAGCAGTACTTC.

V gene TRBV5-1 combines with J gene TRBJ1-3; 8 bases map to TRBD1. Trimming cost V 4 bases and J 4 bases; bases outside gene matches: 4. The CDR3 contains 14 residues. CDR1 and CDR2 (germline): SGHRS, YFSETQ. The CDR3 DNA is TGCGCCAGCAGCGTGACAGGGGACGGAAACACCATATATTTT. Translating it yields CASSVTGDGNTIYF.

This clone has a count of ten or more. The gene calls are TRBV6-1 and TRBJ1-3; D call uncertain. This CDR3 has 10 residues. Germline V gene sequence: CDR1 MNHNS, CDR2 SASEGT. The V end lost 5 bases, the J end lost 10 bases, and 6 bases lay between the germline ends. The CDR3 sequence: CASSRGTIYF. Written as DNA, the CDR3 is TGTGCCAGCAGTCGAGGGACCATATATTTT.